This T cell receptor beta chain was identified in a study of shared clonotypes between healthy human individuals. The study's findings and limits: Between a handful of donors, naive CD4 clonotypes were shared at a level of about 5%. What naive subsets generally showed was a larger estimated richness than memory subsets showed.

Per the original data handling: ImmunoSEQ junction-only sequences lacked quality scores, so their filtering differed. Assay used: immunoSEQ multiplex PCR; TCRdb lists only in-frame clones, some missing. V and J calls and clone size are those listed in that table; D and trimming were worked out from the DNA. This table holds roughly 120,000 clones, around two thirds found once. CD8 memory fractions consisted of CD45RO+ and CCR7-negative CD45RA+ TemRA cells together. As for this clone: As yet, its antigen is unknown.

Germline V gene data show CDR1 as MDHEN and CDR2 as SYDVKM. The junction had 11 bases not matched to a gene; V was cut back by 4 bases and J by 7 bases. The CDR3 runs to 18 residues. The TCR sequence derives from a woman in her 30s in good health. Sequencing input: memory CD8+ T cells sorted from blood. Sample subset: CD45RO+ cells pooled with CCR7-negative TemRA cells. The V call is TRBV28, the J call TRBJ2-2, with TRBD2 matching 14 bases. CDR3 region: CASSSQGLAGVLGGELFF. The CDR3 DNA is TGTGCCAGCAGTTCTCAGGGACTAGCGGGAGTTTTGGGCGGGGAGCTGTTTTTT.